This TCR beta chain was identified during a study of T cell repertoires in cytomegalovirus infection. Across the study: In public TCR beta signatures, there were indications of both CMV infection and matching HLA type.

This clonotype was counted at least ten times. The antigen is unknown. The study's findings and limits: Ex vivo, HLA-C-restricted CMV-specific TCR beta clonotypes prevailed over the rest of the response. Identification of carriers of CMV plus the relevant HLA was achieved through cumulative public TCR beta family frequency.

Germline CDR1 and CDR2: SEHNR and FQNEAQ (reference sequence). This CDR3 region has 17 residues. Trimming removed 5 bases at V and 5 bases at J, with 25 bases between. TCRdb re-called the reads through MiXCR, storing one row per CDR3 protein. The sample includes over 300,000 distinct CDR3 sequences, 17% of them seen just once. The sequenced sample was PBMCs. The genes are TRBV7-9 and TRBJ2-7; D might be TRBD1 (6 bases). This TCR was sampled from a human donor in good health (CMV status not recorded). Some clones in this sample may be carry-over from other donors' samples. The CDR3 loop is CASSPPYGQSGINEQYF. Written as DNA, the CDR3 is TGTGCCAGCAGCCCTCCCTACGGACAGTCGGGAATTAACGAGCAGTACTTC.